One sample yielded the 23 T cell receptor beta chains listed below, sequenced in a study of blood T cell repertoires in COVID-19. TCRdb's table, derived via immunoSEQ multiplex PCR, lists solely in-frame clones and lacks some. The repertoire includes about 180,000 clones, approximately 90% of them detected once, and roughly 2.9% sits in the top ten. The specimen was peripheral blood. Receptors originate from a woman aged 25 to 39 with active or convalescent COVID-19.

CDR3 sequence: CASSLQQGAYNRDTEAFF. CDR3 in DNA: TGTGCCAGCAGTTTACAACAGGGGGCATATAATAGGGACACTGAAGCTTTCTTT. This chain uses TRBV7-9 with TRBJ1-1; 9 nucleotides match TRBD1. With V trimmed by 6 bases and J by 3 bases, 17 bases remained unmatched. This CDR3 has 18 residues. From germline, CDR1 is SEHNR and CDR2 FQNEAQ (reference sequence).

This clone was counted a few times. Other nucleotide sequences in the sample specify the same CDR3. The V gene is TRBV6-6, the J gene TRBJ2-7; TRBD2 might be the D (6 bases). Germline-derived CDR1 and CDR2 are MNHNY and SVGAGI (reference sequence). This CDR3 has 12 amino acids. Trimming pared 4 bases from V and 3 bases from J, leaving 7 bases between. CDR3 coding DNA: TGTGCCAGCAGTTCGGGGGTCTACGAGCAGTACTTC. Amino acids: CASSSGVYEQYF.

This clone was seen once. This chain joins TRBV7-9 and TRBJ1-1; no firm D call. Trimming took 7 bases from V and 5 from J, leaving 11 bases between them. Germline V gives CDR1 SEHNR, CDR2 FQNEAQ (reference sequence). This CDR3 is built from 12 residues. CDR3 bases: TGTGCCAGCACCCTCGGAGATACTGAAGCTTTCTTT. This gives the protein CASTLGDTEAFF. Full variable domain (rest looked up from reference TRBV7-9 and TRBJ1-1): DTGVSQNPRHKITKRGQNVTFRCDPISEHNRLYWYRQTLGQGPEFLTYFQNEAQLEKSRLLSDRFSAERPKGSFSTLEIQRTEQGDSAMYLCASTLGDTEAFFGQGTRLTVV.

The V call is TRBV11-2, the J call TRBJ2-7; the match to TRBD2 covers 7 bases. V shed 8 bases, J shed 3 bases, and the junction held 16 bases outside the gene matches. The CDR3 runs to 16 residues. CDR1 is SGHAT, CDR2 FQNNGV, per germline. The CDR3 is CASATLGASGYYEQYF. The CDR3 coding sequence is TGTGCCAGCGCCACGCTTGGGGCTAGCGGCTACTACGAGCAGTACTTC. Full variable domain (outside the CDR3, taken from reference TRBV11-2 and TRBJ2-7): EAGVAQSPRYKIIEKRQSVAFWCNPISGHATLYWYQQILGQGPKLLIQFQNNGVVDDSQLPKDRFSAERLKGVDSTLKIQPAKLEDSAVYLCASATLGASGYYEQYFGPGTRLTVT.

CDR3 coding DNA: TGTGCCAGCAGCCCCCCACTAGCGGGAGTAGTTCGCGAGCAGTACTTC. This translates into CASSPPLAGVVREQYF. This chain uses TRBV7-9 with TRBJ2-7; 11 positions match TRBD2. The germline CDR1 and CDR2 sequences are SEHNR and FQNEAQ (reference sequence). With V trimmed by 5 bases and J by 6 bases, 12 bases remained unmatched. This CDR3 contains 16 residues.

Comment on this clone: The same CDR3 can be traced to other DNA sequences in this sample. The gene calls are TRBV20-1 and TRBJ1-2, with 8 positions matching TRBD1. The CDR3 has 11 residues. CDR1 and CDR2 (germline): DFQATT, SNEGSKA (reference sequence). Trimming removed 3 bases from V and 8 bases from J; junction bases left unmatched: 2. In DNA, the CDR3 is TGCAGTGCTAGGGACAGGGTCGGCTACACCTTC. The encoded protein is CSARDRVGYTF.

The rearrangement joins TRBV6-4 to TRBJ1-5, with a tentative D call TRBD1 (5 bases). The CDR3 consists of 15 residues. Trimming left V 3 bases short and J 2 bases short, with 11 bases between. Germline CDR1 reads MRHNA; CDR2 reads SNTAGT. The CDR3 nucleotides are TGTGCCAGCAGTGAGAGGGCGGGGGGCAATCAGCCCCAGCATTTT. It yields the protein CASSERAGGNQPQHF.

The chain employs TRBV10-2 and TRBJ2-5; 13 nucleotides line up with TRBD2. The CDR3 extends over 15 amino acids. J lost 7 bases, V lost 4 bases, and 6 bases had no gene match. In germline, CDR1 is WSHSY, CDR2 SAAADI. The CDR3 region is CASSVGLAGVGTQYF. As DNA, the CDR3 is TGCGCCAGCAGTGTAGGACTAGCGGGGGTCGGGACCCAGTACTTC.

CDR3 coding DNA: TGCAGTGCTGGTGGCCTAGCGGGGATGAACACCGGGGAGCTGTTTTTT. This encodes CSAGGLAGMNTGELFF. The rearrangement links TRBV20-1 to TRBJ2-2, with 9 nucleotides matching TRBD2. The CDR3 spans 16 residues. V gave up 5 bases and J gave up 1 base; unmatched junction bases: 8. CDR1 is DFQATT and CDR2 is SNEGSKA in the germline V gene (reference sequence).

J is TRBJ2-5 and V is TRBV11-3, with D tentatively TRBD1 (5 bases). CDR1 and CDR2 from the germline V gene are SGHNT and YENEEA. V gave up 1 base and J gave up 5 bases, with 14 bases separating them. This CDR3 is built from 15 residues. The CDR3 DNA follows: TGTGCCAGCAGCTTAGGTCGCAGGGAATGGGAGACCCAGTACTTC. Amino acid sequence: CASSLGRREWETQYF.

This chain connects TRBV10-3 to TRBJ2-7, with 9 nucleotides matching TRBD1. The CDR3 is 13 residues long. Germline V gene sequence: CDR1 ENHRY, CDR2 SYGVKD. V lost 7 bases, J lost 5 bases, and 6 bases stayed unmatched. This chain's CDR3 is CAIKYGDRDEQYF. The CDR3 DNA follows: TGTGCCATCAAGTACGGGGACAGGGACGAGCAGTACTTC.

This clone was picked up one time. V usage is TRBV6-5 and J usage is TRBJ1-1; D gene unclear. The V gene lost 4 bases and the J gene lost 3 bases, with 18 bases spanning the gap. The CDR3 spans 16 residues. Germline CDR1 MNHEY, CDR2 SVGAGI. CDR3 in amino acids: CASSLFRTGGDTEAFF. As DNA, the CDR3 is TGTGCCAGCAGTTTATTCCGGACTGGCGGGGACACTGAAGCTTTCTTT.

The rearrangement links TRBV9 to TRBJ1-2; 7 positions agree with TRBD1. V trimming: 0 bases; J trimming: 2 bases; junction bases outside the gene matches: 4. CDR1 is SGDLS and CDR2 is YYNGEE in the germline V gene. The CDR3 is 15 residues long. The CDR3, as DNA: TGTGCCAGCAGCGTAGTAACAGGGGAAAACTATGGCTACACCTTC. It specifies CASSVVTGENYGYTF.

The J gene is TRBJ2-1, the V gene TRBV9; 8 nucleotides align to TRBD2. CDR1 is SGDLS, CDR2 YYNGEE, per germline. V gave up 7 bases and J gave up 11 bases; unmatched junction bases: 17. The CDR3 runs 15 residues. CDR3 DNA: TGTGCCAGCTCCTCACCTCCGGGACTAGGGACCCAGCAGTTCTTC. Amino acids: CASSSPPGLGTQQFF.

The DNA for the CDR3 is TGTGCCAGTAGTACTCGGCGGTATAACTCTGGAAACACCATATATTTT. It yields the protein CASSTRRYNSGNTIYF. This chain uses TRBV19 with TRBJ1-3, with D unclear. Looked up from germline, CDR1 is LNHDA and CDR2 is SQIVND (reference sequence). This CDR3 region has 16 residues. The V end was cut by 4 bases, the J end by 0 bases, with 13 bases between.

This sequence joins TRBV2 and TRBJ1-2; D perhaps matches TRBD1 (5 bases). The CDR3 is made up of 13 amino acids. Between the trimmed V and J ends, which lost 4 bases and 2 bases, there was a span of 8 bases. Germline V gene lookup returns CDR1 SNHLY and CDR2 FYNNEI. CDR3 sequence reads: CASSADINYGYTF. In DNA, the CDR3 is TGTGCCAGCAGTGCGGACATCAACTATGGCTACACCTTC.

The rearrangement links TRBV7-6 to TRBJ2-3; 10 nucleotides line up with TRBD2. V was pared by 2 bases and J by 3 bases, with 17 bases of the junction left unmatched. Germline CDR1 reads SGHVS; CDR2 reads FNYEAQ. The CDR3 loop spans 20 amino acids. The CDR3 is CASSLYPILVAGGSTDTQYF. The CDR3 nucleotides read TGTGCCAGCAGCTTATACCCAATTCTCGTAGCGGGAGGATCAACAGATACGCAGTATTTT.

The chain combines TRBV6-4 with TRBJ2-1; 7 positions match TRBD2. The CDR3 runs 15 residues. CDR1 MRHNA and CDR2 SNTAGT come from the germline V gene. V was clipped by 3 bases and J by 5 bases; unmatched bases: 7. For the CDR3, the DNA is TGTGCCAGCAGTGAAGGCAGCGGGACGAACAATGAGCAGTTCTTC. Translation: CASSEGSGTNNEQFF.

The chain recombines TRBV18 with TRBJ1-2; 10 bases match TRBD1. V lost 3 bases, J lost 6 bases, and 7 bases stayed unmatched. CDR1 is KGHSH and CDR2 is LQKENI in the germline V gene. The CDR3 has 15 amino acids. The CDR3 here is CASSPYSGTGDGYTF. CDR3 DNA sequence: TGTGCCAGCTCACCCTATTCCGGGACAGGGGATGGCTACACCTTC.

This rearrangement joins TRBV15 to TRBJ2-5; D is unclear. Germline loops: CDR1 LNHNV, CDR2 YYDKDF (reference sequence). Trimming removed 0 bases at V and 5 bases at J, with 4 bases between. The CDR3 totals 12 residues. Here the CDR3 DNA reads TGTGCCACCAGCAGAGATTCGGAGACCCAGTACTTC. Translation: CATSRDSETQYF.

This clone was found a few times. The chain has TRBV30 and TRBJ2-3; TRBD2 aligns across 8 bases. V lost 3 bases and J lost 1; bases outside the gene matches: 9. CDR1 is GTSNPN and CDR2 is SVGIG in the germline V gene (reference sequence). This CDR3 has 16 amino acids. The chain's CDR3 is CAWRGLLAGGTDTQYF. CDR3 nucleotides: TGTGCCTGGAGGGGGCTTCTAGCGGGCGGCACAGATACGCAGTATTTT.

The V and J genes are TRBV18 and TRBJ2-4; 9 positions match TRBD2. The trim removed 2 bases at V and 6 bases at J, leaving 8 bases unmatched. The CDR3 is 16 residues long. Germline V gene data show CDR1 as KGHSH and CDR2 as LQKENI. CDR3 in DNA: TGTGCCAGCTCACCATCGGCTAGCGGGACGGTAAACATTCAGTACTTC. Encoded protein: CASSPSASGTVNIQYF.

The count of this clone is one. The rearrangement links TRBV15 to TRBJ2-7; 7 bases match TRBD1. CDR3 length: 16 amino acids. CDR1 LNHNV and CDR2 YYDKDF come from the germline V gene (reference sequence). Losses at the gene ends were 1 base for V and 9 bases for J; bases not matched to a gene: 15. In DNA form, the CDR3 reads TGTGCCACCAGCAGAGCCGTACAGGGGCCCCTCGACGGGCAGTACTTC. Translated: CATSRAVQGPLDGQYF.